This entry describes one T cell receptor beta chain. Its specificity is unknown. The assay was immunoSEQ multiplex PCR, and TCRdb's table has in-frame clones only and misses some. Found here are about 120,000 clones, 80% to 90% of them singletons; the top ten hold approximately 6.5%. The data derive from a study of T cell responses to AZD1222 COVID-19 vaccine. Findings of the study overall: AZD1222 recipients seropositive at baseline numbered only 5 or 6. With two AZD1222 doses given, Spike-specific TCR breadth and depth both rose. Regions left unmutated in variants are reportedly the target of nearly half of spike-specific TCRs. Donors were mostly white British, more females; clonal diversity possibly underestimated.

This CDR3 has 14 residues. The V gene's germline CDR1 is SGHAT and CDR2 FQNNGV. With 1 base removed from V and 7 bases from J, the gap between germline ends came to 13 bases. The source is an adult who received the AZD1222 COVID-19 vaccine. This specimen consisted of peripheral blood, obtained 28 days after the second AZD1222 dose. V gene TRBV11-2 combines with J gene TRBJ2-5; a possible D gene is TRBD2 (5 bases). The CDR3 coding sequence is TGTGCCAGCAGCTTAGGTGGGCGACGGGGGACCCAGTACTTC. Its protein is CASSLGGRRGTQYF.